In its sample, the clone carrying this T cell receptor beta chain was seen a few times. Its antigen is still unknown. TCRdb reprocessed the reads with MiXCR, giving one entry per CDR3 protein. The sample has fewer than 550,000 distinct CDR3 sequences; about 15% are singletons. The data were taken from a study of T cell repertoires in cytomegalovirus infection. Findings and limits, study-wide: HLA-C-restricted CMV-specific TCR beta clonotypes were dominant in the ex vivo response. The study identified carriers of CMV plus the relevant HLA from cumulative public TCR beta family frequency.

CDR3 length: 14 amino acids. V was clipped by 0 bases and J by 6 bases, with 9 bases between them. Germline V gene data show CDR1 as LGHNA and CDR2 as YNFKEQ. The sample was CD8+ T cells from PBMCs. This sequence joins TRBV4-2 and TRBJ2-1; D remains unclear. The sequence was obtained from a human donor in good health (CMV status not recorded). Some clones in this sample may be carry-over from other donors' samples. The CDR3 loop reads CASSQESHTNEQFF. The CDR3 DNA sequence: TGTGCCAGCAGCCAAGAGAGCCACACCAATGAGCAGTTCTTC.